Listed below are T cell receptor beta chains from one sample, sequenced in a study of blood T cell repertoires in COVID-19. The assay was immunoSEQ multiplex PCR, and TCRdb's table has in-frame clones only and misses some. Of about 64,000 clones listed, more than 80% are singletons. The material sequenced was peripheral blood. Source of these receptors: a woman aged 80 or older with active COVID-19. Both conserved end residues are part of each CDR3.

V gene: TRBV28
CDR3 protein: CASSTPTEHSPGNIQYF

V gene: TRBV19
CDR3 protein: CASSQGQGSDTQYF

V gene: TRBV7-9
CDR3 protein: CASSLDRGRILMETQYF

V gene: TRBV10-3
CDR3 protein: CAIRGSSGTYEQYF

V gene: TRBV6-1
CDR3 protein: CASSEGRHSF

V gene: TRBV4-1
CDR3 protein: CASSSALGQGDTGELFF

V gene: TRBV5-1
CDR3 protein: CASSLLAGGYNEQFF

V gene: TRBV19
CDR3 protein: CASETGGGGNTIYF

V gene: TRBV4-2
CDR3 protein: CASSFRTGGDYEQYF

V gene: TRBV2
CDR3 protein: CASKPTASGSTDTQYF

V gene: TRBV11-1
CDR3 protein: CASSLGDRVWTDTQYF

V gene: TRBV3-1/TRBV3-2
CDR3 protein: CASSFRDGELFF

V gene: TRBV3-1/TRBV3-2
CDR3 protein: CASSQDVGGAVDTQYF

V gene: TRBV2
CDR3 protein: CASSELGGAKKLFF

V gene: TRBV19
CDR3 protein: CASSMGGRRQPQHF

V gene: TRBV7-2
CDR3 protein: CASSLVLQVEDTQYF

V gene: TRBV28
CDR3 protein: CASTGQGRGTEAFF

V gene: TRBV20-1
CDR3 protein: CSASSGGAYGNEQFF

V gene: TRBV27
CDR3 protein: CASLQRTSYNEQFF

V gene: TRBV5-1
CDR3 protein: CASSDGTGVGKTEAFF

V gene: TRBV7-2
CDR3 protein: CASSSRVGSGANVLTF

V gene: TRBV3-1/TRBV3-2
CDR3 protein: CASSLGTSGVGELFF

V gene: TRBV11-3
CDR3 protein: CASSLVGGGPNEQFF

V gene: TRBV5-1
CDR3 protein: CASSLDGQGEGYTF

V gene: TRBV4-2
CDR3 protein: CASSQERREGGQYF

V gene: TRBV5-1
CDR3 protein: CASSLDWGGDDYGYTF

V gene: TRBV28
CDR3 protein: CASSLGTGRAGNTIYF

V gene: TRBV4-2
CDR3 protein: CASSKTEYQETQYF

V gene: TRBV6-5
CDR3 protein: CASRQGNRPGYEQYF

V gene: TRBV15
CDR3 protein: CATSRTGATDTQYF

V gene: TRBV19
CDR3 protein: CASRTGTRWTEAFF

V gene: TRBV3-1/TRBV3-2
CDR3 protein: CASSQTGNQPQHF

V gene: TRBV19
CDR3 protein: CASSTQTGLGSPLHF

V gene: TRBV18
CDR3 protein: CASSPPRGSNQETQYF

V gene: TRBV7-8
CDR3 protein: CASSSQETQYF

V gene: TRBV28
CDR3 protein: CASTTRDEQFF

V gene: TRBV2
CDR3 protein: CASSVGASTGELFF

V gene: TRBV28
CDR3 protein: CASSLPTLGGYSGNTIYF

V gene: TRBV7-2
CDR3 protein: CASSLDRVVNVPQHF

V gene: TRBV6-5
CDR3 protein: CASRLGTGNADTQYF